This T cell receptor (beta chain) originates from a study of blood T cell repertoires in COVID-19. Across the study: COVID-19 samples from acute and convalescent phases originated in the United States, Italy and Spain. In each case, the material was cDNA or gDNA derived from T cells, B-cell-depleted T cells, or PBMCs.

Authors' analysis steps: Estimates of nucleated cell counts were drawn from the amplification of reference gene primers. Using immunoSEQ multiplex PCR, the repertoire was profiled, and TCRdb retains in-frame clones only, with some absent. The V and J calls and the clone size are those of that table, but D and trimming were determined from the DNA. The sample holds over 30,000 clones; 85% to 90% are singletons and the top ten take roughly an eighth. Germline V gene sequence: CDR1 ENHRY, CDR2 SYGVKD. CDR3 length: 13 amino acids. J was trimmed by 4 bases and V by 7 bases; bases with no gene match: 2. Source material: peripheral blood. V is TRBV10-3 and J is TRBJ2-7; 12 positions match TRBD2. The receptor was isolated from a man in his 70s with acute or convalescent COVID-19. CDR3 loop: CAINLAGGYEQYF. Written as DNA, the CDR3 is TGTGCCATCAATCTAGCGGGAGGGTACGAGCAGTACTTC.